The 17 T cell receptor beta chains listed next were all sequenced from one sample in a study of shared clonotypes between healthy human individuals. Repertoires were generated with immunoSEQ multiplex PCR, while TCRdb's copy carries only in-frame clones and drops some. The sample lists around 690,000 clones, roughly 87% occurring once. The sample comprised memory CD8+ T cells from PBMCs. This sample's subset: CD45RO+ cells pooled with CCR7-negative TemRA cells. The receptors here all came from a man between 18 and 35 years old in good health. Some clones in this sample may be carry-over from other donors' samples.

V gene TRBV7-3 combines with J gene TRBJ2-6, with 9 bases matching TRBD1. V lost 3 bases to trimming and J lost 0 bases; unmatched junction nucleotides: 3. From germline, CDR1 is SGHTA and CDR2 FQGTGA. There are 17 residues in the CDR3. This CDR3 is CASSFGTGPSGANVLTF. As DNA, the CDR3 is TGTGCCAGCAGCTTCGGGACAGGGCCCTCTGGGGCCAACGTCCTGACTTTC.

This chain connects TRBV28 to TRBJ1-2; possibly TRBD1 for D (5 bases). Germline CDR1 reads MDHEN; CDR2 reads SYDVKM. Trimming removed 6 bases from V and 2 bases from J, with 13 bases in between. The CDR3 loop spans 14 amino acids. The CDR3 bases are TGTGCCAGCAGAAACGTTCGGGACAACTATGGCTACACCTTC. This gives the protein CASRNVRDNYGYTF.

The chain joins TRBV9 to TRBJ2-1, with 9 bases matching TRBD2. Germline CDR1 is SGDLS and CDR2 is YYNGEE. V shed 2 bases, J shed 8 bases, and the junction held 8 bases outside the gene matches. The CDR3 is 15 amino acids. The CDR3 DNA reads TGTGCCAGCAGCGTGGGCGGGAGGGCCCCCGATGAGCAGTTCTTC. This sequence encodes CASSVGGRAPDEQFF.

The J gene is TRBJ2-5, the V gene TRBV7-8, with 7 bases matching TRBD2. The trim removed 5 bases at V and 3 bases at J, leaving 3 bases unmatched. Germline-derived CDR1 and CDR2 are SGHVS and FQNEAQ. This CDR3 is built from 13 residues. The CDR3 DNA reads TGTGCCAGCAGCCCTCTAGCGGAAGAGACCCAGTACTTC. Protein: CASSPLAEETQYF. Full variable domain (missing parts from reference TRBV7-8 and TRBJ2-5): GAGVSQSPRYKVAKRGQDVALRCDPISGHVSLFWYQQALGQGPEFLTYFQNEAQLDKSGLPSDRFFAERPEGSVSTLKIQRTQQEDSAVYLCASSPLAEETQYFGPGTRLLVL.

This rearrangement joins TRBV5-6 to TRBJ1-2; no reliable D call. CDR1 SGHDT and CDR2 YYEEEE come from the germline V gene. The CDR3 is 12 residues long. Trimming shortened V by 7 bases and J by 4 bases, and 11 bases separated the two germline ends. CDR3 bases: TGTGCCAGCCGCGGCAGAACCTATGGCTACACCTTC. This sequence encodes CASRGRTYGYTF. The full variable domain, in which reference TRBV5-6 and TRBJ1-2 provide the parts outside the CDR3, is DAGVTQSPTHLIKTRGQQVTLRCSPKSGHDTVSWYQQALGQGPQFIFQYYEEEERQRGNFPDRFSGHQFPNYSSELNVNALLLGDSALYLCASRGRTYGYTFGSGTRLTVV.

The CDR3 protein is CASSSLYIPGGNEQFF. CDR3 sequence (DNA): TGTGCCAGCAGTTCTCTTTATATTCCGGGGGGAAATGAGCAGTTCTTC. J is TRBJ2-1 and V is TRBV27; 7 bases fit TRBD2. V lost 4 bases and J lost 7; bases outside the gene matches: 13. CDR1 is MNHEY and CDR2 is SMNVEV in the germline V gene (reference sequence). This CDR3 has 16 residues.

The chain joins TRBV19 to TRBJ2-5, with TRBD2 as a possible D gene (7 bases). The CDR3 length is 17 residues. Looked up from germline, CDR1 is LNHDA and CDR2 is SQIVND (reference sequence). Trimming took off 4 bases at V and 0 bases at J, with 18 bases between the two ends. CDR3 bases: TGTGCCAGTAGTAAACCGGGGGGCCCGGTGTACCAAGAGACCCAGTACTTC. Translating it yields CASSKPGGPVYQETQYF.

This clone was seen just once. This rearrangement joins TRBV27 to TRBJ2-1; possible D gene TRBD1, 6 bases. The CDR3 extends over 13 amino acids. The V end was cut by 4 bases, the J end by 6 bases, with 10 bases between. Germline CDR1 is MNHEY and CDR2 is SMNVEV (reference sequence). The CDR3 here is CASSYRVTNEQFF. The CDR3 coding sequence is TGTGCCAGCAGTTACAGGGTCACCAATGAGCAGTTCTTC.

V and J are TRBV6-5 and TRBJ2-7; the D is unclear. This CDR3 has 13 amino acids. Per the germline V gene, CDR1 is MNHEY and CDR2 is SVGAGI. Between the trimmed V and J ends, which lost 2 bases and 2 bases, there was a span of 7 bases. The CDR3 DNA is TGTGCCAGCAGTTACGCGACAACCTACGAGCAGTACTTC. Translated: CASSYATTYEQYF.

The CDR3 nucleotides are TGTGCCAGCAGCTTCCCGTCGTTATCGCCAGGGAAATCCTACGAGCAGTACTTC. It specifies CASSFPSLSPGKSYEQYF. The chain carries TRBV13 and TRBJ2-7; maybe TRBD1 (5 bases). The CDR3 is 18 residues long. V was pared by 3 bases and J by 1 base, with 22 bases between. CDR1 PRHDT and CDR2 FYEKMQ come from the germline V gene (reference sequence).

The rearrangement joins TRBV10-2 to TRBJ2-1; TRBD1 aligns across 7 bases. This CDR3 comprises 14 residues. Trimming removed 6 bases from V and 3 bases from J; junction bases left unmatched: 5. The germline V gene has CDR1 WSHSY and CDR2 SAAADI. As DNA, the CDR3 is TGCGCCAGCAGAAGCCGGGACAGCTACAATGAGCAGTTCTTC. Its translation: CASRSRDSYNEQFF.

The rearrangement uses TRBV15 and TRBJ2-5; 7 bases fit TRBD1. V lost 2 bases and J lost 3; bases outside the gene matches: 12. The CDR3 extends over 17 amino acids. Germline V CDR1 and CDR2: LNHNV, YYDKDF (reference sequence). CDR3 in DNA: TGTGCCACCAGCAGACCGATTGGACAGGATCGTGAAGAGACCCAGTACTTC. Amino acids: CATSRPIGQDREETQYF.

The chain couples TRBV14 to TRBJ2-1; TRBD1 aligns across 10 bases. Per the germline V gene, CDR1 is SGHDN and CDR2 is FVKESK. The CDR3 is 17 amino acids. The J segment lost 1 base and the V segment lost 2 bases, leaving 5 bases of the junction unmatched. The CDR3 coding sequence is TGTGCCAGCAGCCAACCGGGACAGGGGTGGTCCTACAATGAGCAGTTCTTC. Translating gives CASSQPGQGWSYNEQFF.

V is TRBV15 and J is TRBJ2-7; a weak D match, TRBD2 (5 bases). Trimming shortened V by 1 base and J by 3 bases, and 10 bases separated the two germline ends. This CDR3 region has 14 residues. Germline V gene data show CDR1 as LNHNV and CDR2 as YYDKDF (reference sequence). The CDR3 sequence is CATSRASGYYEQYF. CDR3 sequence (DNA): TGTGCCACCAGCAGAGCCAGCGGATACTACGAGCAGTACTTC.

This chain joins TRBV11-1 and TRBJ2-1; no definite D call. Per germline, CDR1 SGHAT and CDR2 FQDESV (reference sequence). V dropped 5 bases and J dropped 5 bases, with 19 bases sitting between them. The CDR3 runs 16 residues. The CDR3 DNA is TGTGCCAGCAGCCGAGGAAACACCCTCTCGGACAATGAGCAGTTCTTC. Translating it yields CASSRGNTLSDNEQFF.

V and J are TRBV28 and TRBJ2-3, with 10 bases aligning to TRBD2. Trimming removed 5 bases from V and 4 bases from J; junction bases left unmatched: 9. Germline assignment: CDR1 MDHEN and CDR2 SYDVKM. There are 16 residues in the CDR3. CDR3 DNA: TGTGCCAGCAGTATAATAGCGGGAGGAATTTCAGATACGCAGTATTTT. The encoded protein is CASSIIAGGISDTQYF.

The genes are TRBV2 and TRBJ1-2; no clear D gene. The CDR3 extends over 14 amino acids. Germline-derived CDR1 and CDR2 are SNHLY and FYNNEI. Trimming left V 6 bases short and J 5 bases short, with 16 bases between. The DNA of the CDR3 is TGTGCCAGCAGGGGAGGAGGCAGGAATTATGGCTACACCTTC. Protein sequence: CASRGGGRNYGYTF.